This TCR beta chain was captured in a study of regulatory T cells in long-lasting Graves disease. The time point was: newly diagnosed GD, antithyroid drugs for less than 3 months. With RNA extracted from PBMCs as input, the TCR library was made. Study-wide results and caveats: There was favoring of TRBV28, TRBJ1-2 and TRBJ2-5 in persistent disease. New patients shared about 880 public clonotypes, fewer than the roughly 3,000 shared by persistent patients.

Worth noting for this clonotype: Antigen specificity is unknown. A read error may produce the germline difference seen at one junction end.

CDR3-region Arm-PCR and iRepertoire HTBI primers produced the TCR beta libraries. One entry per CDR3 protein, called by TCRdb with MiXCR from the multiplex PCR reads. The sample includes about 360,000 distinct CDR3 sequences, 15% to 20% of them seen just once. The CDR3 is 15 residues long. CDR1 and CDR2 from the germline V gene are PRHDT and FYEKMQ (reference sequence). These data were also reused for a study on T cells in Graves' hyperthyroidism and ophthalmopathy.

This receptor was identified in a young woman with Graves disease. The rearrangement uses TRBV13 and TRBJ1-4, with 7 positions matching TRBD1. The sequencing here drew on peripheral blood mononuclear cells (PBMCs), taken at new diagnosis, from a patient treated with antithyroid drugs. CDR3 sequence: CASSFRTGKNENLFF. CDR3 coding DNA: TGTGCCAGCAGCTTCCGGACAGGAAAGAATGAAAATCTGTTTTTT.